A single sample is the source of the 17 T cell receptor beta chains below, sequenced in a study of HIV-infected patients and healthy controls. About 500 ng RNA was reverse transcribed with alpha and beta constant-region primers. Separate chain-specific third strand synthesis with multiplexing indices produced the alpha and beta libraries. A single record per CDR3 protein comes from TCRdb applying MiXCR to the 5' RACE reads. The data show more than 15,000 distinct CDR3 sequences, over 5% seen once. Whole blood was used without fractionation, so all unsorted peripheral T cells were included. Material: blood. The origin of the receptors is an adult in good health.

The table lists this clonotype with a few counts. The chain has TRBV5-4 and TRBJ2-5; D possibly corresponds to TRBD1 (7 bases). Trimming stripped 4 bases from V and 5 bases from J, with 18 bases between. The CDR3 is made up of 15 amino acids. Germline V CDR1 and CDR2: SGHNT, YYREEE (reference sequence). The CDR3 nucleotides read TGTGCCAGCAGCCCAGGGGGTAGCGGAGCGGAGACCCAGTACTTC. Its translation is CASSPGGSGAETQYF.

This clonotype came up many times. V and J are TRBV12-3 or TRBV12-4 and TRBJ2-6; D gene uncertain. This CDR3 contains 13 residues. The ends were cut back, 7 bases at V and 0 bases at J, with 4 bases in the middle. In DNA form, the CDR3 reads TGTGCCAGCATTAGCTCTGGGGCCAACGTCCTGACTTTC. The encoded protein is CASISSGANVLTF.

In this sample, this clonotype turned up many times. This rearrangement joins TRBV7-2 to TRBJ2-3; D may match TRBD1 or TRBD2 (5 bases each). The CDR3 is 14 residues long. Germline V gene data show CDR1 as SGHTA and CDR2 as FQGNSA. V shed 8 bases and J shed 3 bases, with 15 bases lying between them. The CDR3, as DNA: TGTGCCAGCGCTCGAGGGGTCAGGACAGATACGCAGTATTTT. Amino acids: CASARGVRTDTQYF.

This clonotype was seen repeatedly, ten times or more. The CDR3, as DNA: TGCAGTGCTAGAGATAGGACAGGGAATCAGCCCCAGCATTTT. As protein: CSARDRTGNQPQHF. This chain connects TRBV20-1 to TRBJ1-5; TRBD1 matches at 8 bases. Germline V gives CDR1 DFQATT, CDR2 SNEGSKA (reference sequence). The trim removed 0 bases at V and 4 bases at J, leaving 2 bases unmatched. The CDR3 consists of 14 residues.

This clonotype is medium-sized by share. The chain's CDR3 is CSAAQGAEEAFF. CDR3 sequence (DNA): TGCAGTGCTGCACAGGGGGCGGAGGAAGCTTTCTTT. The V and J genes are TRBV20-1 and TRBJ1-1; 9 bases are shared with TRBD1. V shed 5 bases and J 8 bases; nucleotides not matched to a gene: 6. This CDR3 is 12 amino acids long. Per germline, CDR1 DFQATT and CDR2 SNEGSKA (reference sequence).

This clonotype has at least ten counts. This chain links TRBV5-1 with TRBJ2-1; D gene unclear. CDR3 length equals 12 residues. Trimming shortened V by 5 bases and J by 5 bases, and 8 bases separated the two germline ends. Germline V lookup: CDR1 SGHRS, CDR2 YFSETQ. The CDR3: CASSGQNNEQFF. In DNA, the CDR3 is TGCGCCAGCAGTGGCCAAAACAATGAGCAGTTCTTC.

This clonotype was picked up many times. The chain has TRBV6-6 and TRBJ1-4, with 7 bases fitting TRBD1. The CDR3 runs 15 residues. Germline V lookup: CDR1 MNHNY, CDR2 SVGAGI (reference sequence). V gave up 6 bases and J gave up 5 bases; unmatched junction bases: 9. The DNA for the CDR3 is TGTGCCAGCAGAGAATCGGGGACAGTGAATGAAAAACTGTTTTTT. It encodes CASRESGTVNEKLFF.

In its sample, this clonotype is medium-sized. The chain has TRBV12-3 or TRBV12-4 and TRBJ2-7; the D is unclear. The CDR3 sequence is 13 residues long. Deletions cut 6 bases from V and 6 bases from J, with 15 bases between. Written as DNA, the CDR3 is TGTGCCAGCAGCGAGATACCCCGGTCCGAGCAGTACTTC. Protein sequence: CASSEIPRSEQYF.

This clonotype is judged medium-sized (0.01 to 0.1%). The chain links TRBV6-2 or TRBV6-3 to TRBJ2-7, with TRBD1 matching over 7 bases. J lost 2 bases, V lost 0 bases, and 7 bases had no gene match. The CDR3 consists of 16 residues. Per the germline V gene, CDR1 is MNHEY and CDR2 is SVGEGT. CDR3 bases: TGTGCCAGCAGTTACTCTCCCGGGACAGCGCCCTACGAGCAGTACTTC. Protein product: CASSYSPGTAPYEQYF.

Comments on this clonotype: This may be a read error: a much more frequent sequence differs by one nucleotide. As the CDR3 is not closed by the conserved phenylalanine or tryptophan, this likely results from a read error. The CDR3: CASSVAFNDGTYEQYS. The CDR3 DNA is TGTGCCAGCAGCGTAGCGTTTAACGACGGGACCTACGAGCAGTACTCC. The chain recombines TRBV9 with TRBJ2-7; D is possibly TRBD2 (5 bases). CDR1 and CDR2 (germline): SGDLS, YYNGEE. This CDR3 has 16 residues. V lost 0 bases and J 2 bases, leaving 15 bases between the germline ends.

In this sample, this clonotype turned up many times. The chain combines TRBV29-1 with TRBJ2-4, with D tentatively TRBD2 (6 bases). This CDR3 comprises 12 residues. CDR1 is SQVTM and CDR2 is ANQGSEA in the germline V gene. The CDR3 nucleotides are TGCGGCGCCGGGACTGCCGAAAACATTCAGTACTTC. This gives the protein CGAGTAENIQYF.

This clonotype was picked up many times. This chain uses TRBV5-1 with TRBJ2-2; TRBD2 matches 9 bases. This CDR3 spans 16 amino acids. Germline CDR1 is SGHRS and CDR2 is YFSETQ. V lost 6 bases and J lost 7; bases outside the gene matches: 13. CDR3 in DNA: TGCGCCAGCACCCAGACCCCTAGCGGGGTCGGCGGGGAGCTGTTTTTT. The encoded protein is CASTQTPSGVGGELFF.

This clonotype was found many times. V is TRBV4-2 and J is TRBJ1-1; 8 bases line up with TRBD1. This CDR3 comprises 15 residues. With V trimmed by 2 bases and J by 0 bases, 2 bases remained unmatched. CDR1 LGHNA and CDR2 YNFKEQ come from the germline V gene. CDR3 in amino acids: CASSQRQGLNTEAFF. CDR3 DNA sequence: TGTGCCAGCAGCCAACGACAGGGGTTGAACACTGAAGCTTTCTTT.

This clonotype was found many times. This CDR3 reads CSARALDRGNSPLHF. As DNA, the CDR3 is TGCAGTGCTAGAGCCTTGGACAGGGGGAATTCACCCCTCCACTTT. This rearrangement joins TRBV20-1 to TRBJ1-6; 10 nucleotides match TRBD1. Germline CDR1 and CDR2: DFQATT and SNEGSKA (reference sequence). Unmatched junction bases numbered 4, after V lost 1 base and J lost 7 bases. The CDR3 spans 15 residues.

This clonotype was recorded at least ten times. This sequence joins TRBV29-1 and TRBJ2-7; 10 nucleotides align to TRBD1. CDR3 size: 13 residues. Per the germline V gene, CDR1 is SQVTM and CDR2 is ANQGSEA. V was clipped by 3 bases and J by 3 bases; unmatched bases: 2. CDR3 sequence (DNA): TGCAGCGTTGAGACAGGGGGCCGCTACGAGCAGTACTTC. Translation gives CSVETGGRYEQYF.

The V call is TRBV29-1, the J call TRBJ1-5; D ambiguous. Germline CDR1 reads SQVTM; CDR2 reads ANQGSEA. V lost 4 bases to trimming and J lost 6 bases, with 13 bases between them. CDR3 length equals 13 residues. The CDR3 region is CSVGAGFGQPQHF. The CDR3 bases are TGCAGCGTTGGGGCGGGTTTCGGTCAGCCCCAGCATTTT.

This clonotype was found many times. The gene calls are TRBV6-5 and TRBJ1-1; D perhaps matches TRBD1 (5 bases). Germline V gives CDR1 MNHEY, CDR2 SVGAGI. V dropped 0 bases and J dropped 7 bases, with 9 bases sitting between them. CDR3 length: 13 amino acids. CDR3 coding DNA: TGTGCCAGCAGTTACTCGGGGGGGGGTGAAGCTTTCTTT. Translation: CASSYSGGGEAFF.